This T cell receptor beta chain is from a study of CD8+ T cells in alopecia areata. Sequencing templates came from extracted RNA that was reverse transcribed into cDNA. Sequenced by immunoSEQ multiplex PCR; TCRdb stores in-frame clones only, minus some. The sample lists hundreds of thousands of clones, more than 45% seen once, with around 0.46% in the top ten. The V end lost 5 bases, the J end lost 2 bases, and 12 bases lay between the germline ends. Germline-derived CDR1 and CDR2 are MNHNY and SVGAGI (reference sequence). The CDR3 is 14 residues long. The chain is built from TRBV6-6 and TRBJ1-2; TRBD1 might be the D (5 bases). The sequencing used CD4+ T cells sorted from blood, collected at week 0. This receptor was identified in a human donor with alopecia areata. The CDR3, as DNA: TGTGCCAGCAGTGATCCCGGGGGGAACTATGGCTACACCTTC. Its translation is CASSDPGGNYGYTF.